The clone carrying this TCR beta chain was found a few times. Its antigen is not identified. The source of the sample is a study of cytomegalovirus exposure and HLA in healthy donors. PCR used 60 Vbeta primers and 13 Jbeta primers. Here immunoSEQ multiplex PCR was the method, and the copy in TCRdb shows in-frame clones only, minus some. This table holds about 120,000 clones, around a tenth found once. Germline V gene data show CDR1 as SNHLY and CDR2 as FYNNEI. The CDR3 has 15 residues. Trimming removed 3 bases from V and 12 bases from J; junction bases left unmatched: 12. Findings and caveats of the study: Analyses of presence and absence presupposed an approximately uniform sequencing depth across donors.

The V call is TRBV2, the J call TRBJ2-1; TRBD2 matches 9 bases. Sequenced sample: PBMCs. The origin of this receptor is a man aged 25 to 40 in good health and CMV-seronegative. The CDR3 DNA is TGTGCCAGCAGTGAGGTCGGGACTAGCCCAAGAGGGCAGTTCTTC. Its protein is CASSEVGTSPRGQFF.